This T cell receptor (beta chain) was sequenced for a study of beta chain features in type 1 diabetes. Germline V CDR1 and CDR2: SNHLY, FYNNEI. The CDR3 contains 12 residues. The J segment lost 12 bases and the V segment lost 6 bases, leaving 7 bases of the junction unmatched. Expressed TCRB transcripts were sequenced because the isolated RNA had all been reverse transcribed beforehand. Produced via immunoSEQ multiplex PCR; TCRdb's table is partial and in-frame only. This table holds about 320,000 clones, 13% to 15% found once. The receptor's source is a man aged 25-45 years in good health. Specimen: central memory CD4+ T cells from blood. This rearrangement joins TRBV2 to TRBJ2-3, with TRBD2 matching over 9 bases. The CDR3 DNA sequence: TGTGCCAGCAGAGTGACTAGCGGTTCTCAGTATTTT. Encoded protein: CASRVTSGSQYF.